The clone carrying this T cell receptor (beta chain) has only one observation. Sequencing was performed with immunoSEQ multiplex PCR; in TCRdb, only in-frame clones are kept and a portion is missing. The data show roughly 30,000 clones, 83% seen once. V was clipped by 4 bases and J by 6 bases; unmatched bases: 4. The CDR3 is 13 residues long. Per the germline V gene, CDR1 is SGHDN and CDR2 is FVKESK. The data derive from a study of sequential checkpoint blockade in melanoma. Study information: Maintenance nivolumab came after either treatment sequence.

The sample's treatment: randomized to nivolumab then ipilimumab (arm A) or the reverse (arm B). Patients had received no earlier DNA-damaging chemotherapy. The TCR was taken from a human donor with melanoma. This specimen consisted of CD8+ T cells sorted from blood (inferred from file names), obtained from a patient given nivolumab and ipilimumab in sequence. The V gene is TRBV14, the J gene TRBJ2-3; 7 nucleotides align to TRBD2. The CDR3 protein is CASSLVGGDTQYF. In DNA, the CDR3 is TGTGCCAGCAGCCTCGTCGGGGGGGATACGCAGTATTTT.